This record looks at one T cell receptor (beta chain) sequence and its context. The target antigen is unknown. An expansion of CD8+CD57+ cells by flow cytometry had been shown in patients chosen for sequencing. Severe acquired aplastic anemia was present in every patient. This entry is derived from a study of CD8+CD57+ T cells in acquired aplastic anemia. Findings and caveats of the study: About 29 CD8+ CDR3 sequences occurred in both the patients and the controls.

CDR3 and TCR beta VDJ profiling relied on genomic DNA as the template. TCRdb recomputed calls from the reads with MiXCR, one row per CDR3 protein. The sample holds roughly 280,000 distinct CDR3 sequences, about three fifths seen once. Trimming cost V 5 bases and J 4 bases; bases outside gene matches: 2. The CDR3 totals 15 residues. Germline CDR1 is ENHRY and CDR2 is SYGVKD. This chain links TRBV10-3 with TRBJ2-5; 15 positions agree with TRBD2. The receptor comes from a human donor with aplastic anemia. The sequenced sample consisted of sorted CD4+, CD8+, or CD8+CD57+ T cells (not recorded which) from PBMCs. The CDR3 DNA is TGTGCCATCAGTAAGGGACTAGCGGGAGGAGAGACCCAGTACTTC. Encoded protein: CAISKGLAGGETQYF.